These T cell receptor beta chains were read from a single sample in a study of shared clonotypes between healthy human individuals. Sequenced by immunoSEQ multiplex PCR; TCRdb stores in-frame clones only, minus some. The sample has about 79,000 clones, 62% seen once. Source material: memory CD8+ T cells sorted from blood. These TCRs come from a man aged 25-45 years in good health. Each CDR3 is given with its conserved first and last residue. D genes are given only for firm matches.

TRBD2 TRBV4-2 CASSQEGLAERGDTQYF
NA TRBV6-5 CASSSSSPYNEKLFF
NA TRBV7-9 CASSFSGYEQYF
NA TRBV27 CASSPGPWQGTPLPHYEQYF
NA TRBV9 CASSALGLAVGNEQFF
NA TRBV7-3 CASSLSGRDTQYF
NA TRBV14 CASSPGTPEAFF
TRBD2 TRBV2 CASTGLAGLYNEQFF
NA TRBV10-3 CAISELEYTEAFF
NA TRBV14 CASSGPQKNSLYQETQYF
NA TRBV5-1 CASSPQDAGLGEKLFF
NA TRBV10-2 CASRAPNYEQYF
TRBD2 TRBV5-6 CASSQERENYNEQFF
NA TRBV7-9 CASSLEGIEQFF
TRBD1 TRBV2 CASGTRTGYNEQFF
NA TRBV4-2 CASSLGLPDSSYEQYF
NA TRBV27 CASSWKGLGSYEQYF
NA TRBV9 CASSVEGSRGNEQFF
NA TRBV29-1 CSADRATGDSYNEQFF
NA TRBV28 CASSPSSWGNQPQHF
TRBD1 TRBV7-9 CASSFGQDRLGELFF
NA TRBV23-1 CASSQSDGIKNEQFF
TRBD1 TRBV7-9 CASGEPQGAEAEAFF
TRBD1 TRBV28 CASIFINRGANQPQHF
TRBD1 TRBV4-1 CASSQSGTAYSEQYF
NA TRBV7-9 CATQGVNTGELFF
TRBD2 TRBV2 CASSRPEGGPYNEQFF
NA TRBV25-1 CASSDLDYEQYF
TRBD2 TRBV11-3 CASSSGREYNEQFF
NA TRBV27 CASSLWGGQLKTGEQYF
NA TRBV28 CASSALSYEQYF
NA TRBV5-1 CASSLVGRGTDTQYF
NA TRBV28 CASSVVGLGNEQFF
NA TRBV7-9 CASSFPVAEQFF
NA TRBV7-8 CASSLEGSNQPQHF